The rows below give T cell receptor beta chains drawn from one sample of a study of CD8+ T cells in alopecia areata. Assay: immunoSEQ multiplex PCR; the TCRdb copy retains only in-frame clones and omits some. The data contain roughly 75,000 clones, approximately 64% of them singletons. The material was CD8+ T cells sorted from blood, obtained at week 0. The source of these receptors is a human donor with alopecia areata. CDR3s include the opening cysteine and the closing phenylalanine or tryptophan. Clone size is given for some rows only: seen once, a few or many times, or a class if the clone is expanded.

j_gene: TRBJ2-2; v_gene: TRBV7-3; abundance: NA; CDR3aa: CASSLTTPLLNTGELFF
j_gene: TRBJ2-1; v_gene: TRBV7-7; abundance: NA; CDR3aa: CASSLGAGVPPSEQFF
j_gene: TRBJ2-7; v_gene: TRBV28; abundance: NA; CDR3aa: CASTPTGATSYEQYF
j_gene: TRBJ2-7; v_gene: TRBV9; abundance: NA; CDR3aa: CASSVAGDPTYEQYF
j_gene: TRBJ1-5; v_gene: TRBV27; abundance: NA; CDR3aa: CASSYGAEDQPQHF
j_gene: TRBJ1-3; v_gene: TRBV7-9; abundance: NA; CDR3aa: CASSSYREGNTIYF
j_gene: TRBJ2-1; v_gene: TRBV12-5; abundance: NA; CDR3aa: CASGLIGGEQFF
j_gene: TRBJ1-2; v_gene: TRBV27; abundance: NA; CDR3aa: CASSLAGRGHGYTF
j_gene: TRBJ2-4; v_gene: TRBV27; abundance: NA; CDR3aa: CASSLGVGLAGGVAKNIQYF
j_gene: TRBJ1-2; v_gene: TRBV6-6; abundance: NA; CDR3aa: CASTLSGQANYGYTF
j_gene: TRBJ2-1; v_gene: TRBV6-1; abundance: NA; CDR3aa: CASSDSDRGEQFF
j_gene: TRBJ1-2; v_gene: TRBV29-1; abundance: few; CDR3aa: CSVPGQGGYTF